This paragraph covers one T cell receptor beta chain sequence. Its specific antigen is unknown. No much larger clonotype is one base removed from it; base qualities were not supplied. At one collaborating source in Seattle, patients were enrolled during active infection and were followed longitudinally through the course of disease. Whole blood was collected in K2EDTA tubes by collaborating institutions according to the institutions' own protocols. For TCRbeta analysis, collaborator samples were shipped as frozen whole blood, as isolated PBMCs, or as DNA extracted from either sample type. Clipping removes 7 bases from V and 2 bases from J, with 13 as the unmatched junction base count. CDR1 and CDR2 are drawn from the germline V gene: MDHEN, SYDVKM. The CDR3 starts with the cysteine, ends with the phenylalanine, and has 18 residues. Just the 54-base CDR3 DNA is kept, in frame starting at base 1. The immunoSEQ Assay, a bias-controlled multiplex PCR, was used to amplify TCRbeta CDR3 regions from genomic DNA. Per the source publication's procedure: Within the assay, amplification of reference gene primers was used to estimate how many nucleated cells each sample contained. To quantify the absolute abundance of each unique TCRbeta CDR3 rearrangement, sequence reads were collapsed and filtered. For each sample, productive Simpson clonality was calculated as the square root of Simpson's diversity index across productive rearrangements. TCRdb carries this immuneACCESS record with in-frame sequences only. Its versions omit some clonotypes, under half of them owing to an unresolved V gene in the studies checked, with the rest unexplained. V and J calls and clone size are those listed in that table; D and trimming were worked out from the DNA. In this sample the table shows 150,000 or so clones, roughly nine tenths of which occur a single time. 13% of the sample is taken by the ten largest.

This record comes from a study of blood T cell repertoires in COVID-19 (dated by TCRdb to the early 2020s). Notes on the research overall: The collaborator samples originated in the United States, Italy and Spain and spanned the acute and convalescent phases of COVID-19. The material from the prospective study consisted of cDNA or gDNA derived from T cells, B-cell-depleted T cells, or PBMCs. Subjects who had been exposed to COVID-19, were actively infected with it, or had recovered from it provided the deeply sampled blood TCRbeta repertoires that made up the dataset. The repertoires were released in a freely available public database meant as a resource for research on the immune response to SARS-CoV-2. The samples were drawn from two sources: the first 160 participants of the ongoing ImmuneRACE study, and 950 to 1,500 subjects contributed by 6 global collaborators. The sample metadata nearly always contained a de-identified subject ID, COVID-19 status, age in years and sex. Where available, HLA class I and class II types were taken from metadata supplied by the sample provider and were not determined by assay-based typing.

Study-wide findings and limitations: The quantity of clinical and demographic metadata differed by source and by participant and was supplied without curation.

The sequence links TRBV28 to TRBJ2-3, with 12 bases matching TRBD2. Sample: peripheral blood. The sequence was obtained from a man aged 18 to 29 with COVID-19, enrolled during active disease. For the CDR3, the sequence is CASTPSGLAGPITDTQYF. The nucleotide sequence is given as TGTGCCAGCACCCCCTCGGGACTAGCGGGCCCTATCACAGATACGCAGTATTTT.